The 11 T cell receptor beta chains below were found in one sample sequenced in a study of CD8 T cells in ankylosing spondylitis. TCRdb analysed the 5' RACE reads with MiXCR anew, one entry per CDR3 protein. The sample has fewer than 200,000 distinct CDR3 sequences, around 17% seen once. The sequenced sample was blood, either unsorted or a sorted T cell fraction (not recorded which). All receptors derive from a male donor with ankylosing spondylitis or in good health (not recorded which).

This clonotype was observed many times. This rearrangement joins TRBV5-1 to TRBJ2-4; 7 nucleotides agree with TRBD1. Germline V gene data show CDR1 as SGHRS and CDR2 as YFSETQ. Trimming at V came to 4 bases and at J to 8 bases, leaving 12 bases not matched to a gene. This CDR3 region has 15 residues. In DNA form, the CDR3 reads TGCGCCAGCAGCCTCAACCGACAGGGCCCGGACATTCAGTACTTC. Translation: CASSLNRQGPDIQYF.

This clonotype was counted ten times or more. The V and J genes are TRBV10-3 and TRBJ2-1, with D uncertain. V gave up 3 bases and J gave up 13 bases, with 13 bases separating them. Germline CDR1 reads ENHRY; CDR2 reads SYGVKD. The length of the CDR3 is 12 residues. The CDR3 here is CAISDRGNNQFF. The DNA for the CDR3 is TGTGCCATCAGTGACCGAGGTAATAACCAGTTCTTC.

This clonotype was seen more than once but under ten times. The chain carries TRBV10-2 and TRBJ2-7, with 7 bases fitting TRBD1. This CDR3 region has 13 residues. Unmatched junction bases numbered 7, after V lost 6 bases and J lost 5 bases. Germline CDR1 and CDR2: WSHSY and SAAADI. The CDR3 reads CASSEDRTHEQYF. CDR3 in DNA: TGCGCCAGCAGCGAGGACAGGACCCACGAGCAGTACTTC.

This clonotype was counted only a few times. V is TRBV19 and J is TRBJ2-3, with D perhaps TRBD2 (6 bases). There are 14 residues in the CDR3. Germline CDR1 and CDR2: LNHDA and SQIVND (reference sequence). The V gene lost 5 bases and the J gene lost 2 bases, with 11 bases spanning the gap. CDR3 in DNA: TGTGCCAGTAGTCGAGGGAGGTACACAGATACGCAGTATTTT. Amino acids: CASSRGRYTDTQYF.

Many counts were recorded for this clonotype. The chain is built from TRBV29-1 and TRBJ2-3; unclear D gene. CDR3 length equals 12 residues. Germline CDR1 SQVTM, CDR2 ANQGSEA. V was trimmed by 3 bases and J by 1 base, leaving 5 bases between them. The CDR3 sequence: CSVEDGTDTQYF. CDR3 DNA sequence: TGCAGCGTTGAGGACGGCACAGATACGCAGTATTTT.

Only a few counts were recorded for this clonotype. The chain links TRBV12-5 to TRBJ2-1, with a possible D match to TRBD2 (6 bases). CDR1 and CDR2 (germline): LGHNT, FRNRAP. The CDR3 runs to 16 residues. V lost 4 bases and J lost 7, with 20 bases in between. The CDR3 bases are TGTGCTAGTGGTTGGGGGGAAGCGGAGGGTTCAAATGAGCAGTTCTTC. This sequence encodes CASGWGEAEGSNEQFF.

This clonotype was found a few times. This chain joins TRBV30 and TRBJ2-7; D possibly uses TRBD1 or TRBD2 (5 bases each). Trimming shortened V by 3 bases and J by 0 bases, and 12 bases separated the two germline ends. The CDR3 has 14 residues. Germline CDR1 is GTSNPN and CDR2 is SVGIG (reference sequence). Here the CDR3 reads CAWSSGTGSYEQYF. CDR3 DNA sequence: TGTGCCTGGAGCTCCGGGACGGGCTCCTACGAGCAGTACTTC.

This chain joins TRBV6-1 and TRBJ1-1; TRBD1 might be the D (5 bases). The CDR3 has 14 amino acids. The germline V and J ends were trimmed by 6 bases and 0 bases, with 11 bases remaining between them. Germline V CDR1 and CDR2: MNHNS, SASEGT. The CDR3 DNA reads TGTGCCAGCAGGTCGGGACGGATGAACACTGAAGCTTTCTTT. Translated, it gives CASRSGRMNTEAFF.

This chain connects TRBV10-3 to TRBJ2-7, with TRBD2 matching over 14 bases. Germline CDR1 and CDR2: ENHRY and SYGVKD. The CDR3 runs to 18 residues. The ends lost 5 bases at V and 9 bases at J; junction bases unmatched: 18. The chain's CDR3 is CAISPTSGRAMATMGQYF. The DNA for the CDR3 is TGTGCCATCAGTCCGACTAGCGGGAGGGCTATGGCTACGATGGGGCAGTACTTC.

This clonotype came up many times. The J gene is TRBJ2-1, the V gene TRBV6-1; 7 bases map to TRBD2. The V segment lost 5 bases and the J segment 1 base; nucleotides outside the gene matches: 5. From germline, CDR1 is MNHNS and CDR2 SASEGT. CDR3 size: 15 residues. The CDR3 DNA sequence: TGTGCCAGCAGTACCGGCGGGGGTTCCTACAATGAGCAGTTCTTC. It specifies CASSTGGGSYNEQFF.

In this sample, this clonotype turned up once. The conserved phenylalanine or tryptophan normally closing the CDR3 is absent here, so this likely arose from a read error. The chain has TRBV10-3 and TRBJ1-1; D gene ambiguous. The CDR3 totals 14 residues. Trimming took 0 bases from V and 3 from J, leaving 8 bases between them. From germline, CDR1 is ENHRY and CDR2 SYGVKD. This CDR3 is CAISESGTHTEAFS. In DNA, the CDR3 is TGTGCCATCAGTGAGTCGGGCACTCACACTGAAGCTTTCTCT.